A selection of T cell receptor beta chains follows, all from one sample in a study of shared clonotypes between healthy human individuals. TCRdb's copy holds only in-frame clones and misses some; the assay was immunoSEQ multiplex PCR. This repertoire shows hundreds of thousands of clones, approximately 95% found once; its top ten account for 0.06%. Specimen: naive CD4+ T cells sorted from blood. These receptors all stem from a woman in her twenties or thirties in good health. The CDR3 runs from the conserved cysteine through the conserved F or W. The D gene is left open where the match is weak. Size is stated for part of the rows, as once, few or many counts, or as a class when the clone is expanded.

D,size,V,J,DNA,CDR3
NA,NA,TRBV5-6,TRBJ1-2,TGTGCCAGCAGCTTGTGGTCAGGGAAAAACTATGGCTACACCTTC,CASSLWSGKNYGYTF
TRBD2,NA,TRBV7-2,TRBJ2-7,TGTGCCAGCAGCTTAGGGGGGGGACGGTACCCCTACGAGCAGTACTTC,CASSLGGGRYPYEQYF
TRBD1,NA,TRBV19,TRBJ2-1,TGTGCCAGCGCAGAGACAGGGGGCAATGAGCAGTTCTTC,CASAETGGNEQFF
NA,NA,TRBV2,TRBJ1-3,TGTGCCAGCATGCGGGAAGGGAGCGGAAACACCATATATTTT,CASMREGSGNTIYF
NA,NA,TRBV5-1,TRBJ2-7,TGCGCCAGCAGCTTGGCCGCGACTAGTGACGAGCAGTACTTC,CASSLAATSDEQYF
NA,NA,TRBV28,TRBJ2-2,TGTGCCAGCAATAAGAACACCGGGGAGCTGTTTTTT,CASNKNTGELFF
TRBD2,NA,TRBV4-1,TRBJ2-4,TGCGCCAGCAGCCAAGACCCCTCTGCTAGCGGGAGTACCAAAAACATTCAGTACTTC,CASSQDPSASGSTKNIQYF
TRBD1,NA,TRBV5-1,TRBJ1-4,TGCGCCAGCAGCTTGGTAACAGGGGGTAATGAAAAACTGTTTTTT,CASSLVTGGNEKLFF
NA,NA,TRBV5-1,TRBJ2-2,TGCGCCAGCAGCTTGGGTAGGGGCCGTACTCAGAACACCGGGGAGCTGTTTTTT,CASSLGRGRTQNTGELFF
NA,NA,TRBV28,TRBJ1-2,TGTGCCAGCAGTAAACAGAACTATGGCTACACCTTC,CASSKQNYGYTF
NA,once,TRBV11-2,TRBJ1-4,TGTGCCAGCAGCTTCGACCCGGACAGTGAAAAACTGTTTTTT,CASSFDPDSEKLFF
NA,NA,TRBV7-9,TRBJ2-2,TGTGCCAGCAGCCCCGGCGTAACTTCGAACACCGGGGAGCTGTTTTTT,CASSPGVTSNTGELFF
TRBD2,once,TRBV5-1,TRBJ2-2,TGCGCCAGCCGATTTTTAGCGGGAGGTAGTACCGGGGAGCTGTTTTTT,CASRFLAGGSTGELFF
NA,NA,TRBV18,TRBJ1-1,TGTGCCAGCTCACCTGACCCACCGGAGGGTGAAGCTTTCTTT,CASSPDPPEGEAFF
TRBD1,NA,TRBV18,TRBJ2-7,TGTGCCAGCTCCCCGGGACAGGGTTTCTACGAGCAGTACTTC,CASSPGQGFYEQYF
NA,NA,TRBV5-1,TRBJ2-2,TGCGCCAGCAGCTTGTTGTCCGGGGACGGGGAGCTGTTTTTT,CASSLLSGDGELFF
TRBD2,NA,TRBV28,TRBJ2-7,TGTGCCAGCAGTCCCGGACTAGCGGGGGTCTCGGGGCCCTACGAGCAGTACTTC,CASSPGLAGVSGPYEQYF
NA,NA,TRBV18,TRBJ2-4,TGTGCCAGCTCCCGGCAGGAACTAGCCAAAAACATTCAGTACTTC,CASSRQELAKNIQYF
TRBD1,NA,TRBV6-5,TRBJ2-7,TGTGCCAGCAGACGGACAGGGTCCTACGAGCAGTACTTC,CASRRTGSYEQYF
TRBD1,NA,TRBV7-8,TRBJ2-7,TGTGCCAGCAGCTTAGCTAGGACAGGGGGCTTCGAGCAGTACTTC,CASSLARTGGFEQYF
TRBD2,NA,TRBV7-9,TRBJ2-5,TGTGCCAGCAGCTTAGTGGGGAGGGCAGTCCAAGAGACCCAGTACTTC,CASSLVGRAVQETQYF
NA,NA,TRBV19,TRBJ2-3,TGTGCCAGTAGGCAGTTTGATACGCAGTATTTT,CASRQFDTQYF